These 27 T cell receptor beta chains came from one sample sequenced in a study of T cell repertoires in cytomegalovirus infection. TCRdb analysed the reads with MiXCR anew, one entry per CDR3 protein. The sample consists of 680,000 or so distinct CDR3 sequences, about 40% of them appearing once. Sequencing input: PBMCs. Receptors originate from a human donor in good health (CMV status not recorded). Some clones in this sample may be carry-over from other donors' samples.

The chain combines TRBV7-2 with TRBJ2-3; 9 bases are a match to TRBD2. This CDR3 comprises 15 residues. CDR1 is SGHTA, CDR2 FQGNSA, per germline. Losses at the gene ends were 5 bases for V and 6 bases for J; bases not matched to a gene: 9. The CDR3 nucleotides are TGTGCCAGCAGCCCCCCGGGACTAGCTGGGGATACGCAGTATTTT. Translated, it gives CASSPPGLAGDTQYF.

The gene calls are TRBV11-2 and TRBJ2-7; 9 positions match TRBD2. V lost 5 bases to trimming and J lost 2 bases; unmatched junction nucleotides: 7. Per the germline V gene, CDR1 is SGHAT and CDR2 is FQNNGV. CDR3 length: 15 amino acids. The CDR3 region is CASSVLPSGAYEQYF. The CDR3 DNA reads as TGTGCCAGCAGCGTCCTTCCTAGCGGGGCCTACGAGCAGTACTTC.

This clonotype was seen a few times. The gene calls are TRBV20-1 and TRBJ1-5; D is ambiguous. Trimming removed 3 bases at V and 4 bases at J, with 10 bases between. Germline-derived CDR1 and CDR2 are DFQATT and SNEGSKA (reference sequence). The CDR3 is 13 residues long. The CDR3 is CSASRELNQPQHF. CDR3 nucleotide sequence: TGCAGTGCTAGTCGTGAGCTAAATCAGCCCCAGCATTTT.

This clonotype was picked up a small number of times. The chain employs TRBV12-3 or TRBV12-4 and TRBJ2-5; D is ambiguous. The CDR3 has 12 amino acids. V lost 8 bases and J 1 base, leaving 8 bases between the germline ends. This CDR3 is CASGPSQETQYF. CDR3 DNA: TGTGCCAGCGGTCCCTCCCAAGAGACCCAGTACTTC.

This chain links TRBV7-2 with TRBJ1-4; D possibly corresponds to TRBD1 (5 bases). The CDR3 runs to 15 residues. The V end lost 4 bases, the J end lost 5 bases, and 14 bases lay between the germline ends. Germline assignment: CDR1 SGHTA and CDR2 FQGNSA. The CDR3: CASSSIPGRNEKLFF. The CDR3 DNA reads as TGTGCCAGCAGCTCAATACCGGGACGGAATGAAAAACTGTTTTTT.

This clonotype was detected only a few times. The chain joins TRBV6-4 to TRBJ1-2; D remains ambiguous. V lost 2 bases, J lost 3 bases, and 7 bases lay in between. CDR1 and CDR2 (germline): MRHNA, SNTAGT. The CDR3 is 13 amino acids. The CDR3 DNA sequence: TGTGCCAGCAGTGACAGGCGGGACTATGGCTACACCTTC. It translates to CASSDRRDYGYTF.

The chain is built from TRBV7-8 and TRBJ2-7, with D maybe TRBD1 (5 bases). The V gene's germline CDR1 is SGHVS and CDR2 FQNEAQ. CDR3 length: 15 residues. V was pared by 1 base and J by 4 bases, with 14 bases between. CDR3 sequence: CASSLVPRGDYEQYF. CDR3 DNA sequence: TGTGCCAGCAGCTTAGTGCCAAGGGGCGATTACGAGCAGTACTTC.

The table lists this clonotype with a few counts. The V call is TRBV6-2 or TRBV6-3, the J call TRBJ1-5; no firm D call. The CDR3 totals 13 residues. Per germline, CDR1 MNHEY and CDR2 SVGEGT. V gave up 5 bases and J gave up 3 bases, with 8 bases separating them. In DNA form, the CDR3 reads TGTGCCAGCAGTGACGGCGACAATCAGCCCCAGCATTTT. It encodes CASSDGDNQPQHF.

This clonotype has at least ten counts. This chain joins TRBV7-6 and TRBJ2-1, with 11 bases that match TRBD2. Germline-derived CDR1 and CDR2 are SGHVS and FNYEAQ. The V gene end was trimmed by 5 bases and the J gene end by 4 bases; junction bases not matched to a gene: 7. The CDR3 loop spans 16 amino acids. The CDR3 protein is CASSMNSGGVYNEQFF. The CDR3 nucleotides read TGTGCCAGCAGCATGAATAGCGGGGGGGTATACAATGAGCAGTTCTTC.

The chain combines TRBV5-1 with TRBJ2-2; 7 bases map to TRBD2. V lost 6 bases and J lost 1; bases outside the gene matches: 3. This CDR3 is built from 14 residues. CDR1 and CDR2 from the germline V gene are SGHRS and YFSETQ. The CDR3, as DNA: TGCGCCAGCAATCTAGCGGTGAACACCGGGGAGCTGTTTTTT. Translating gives CASNLAVNTGELFF.

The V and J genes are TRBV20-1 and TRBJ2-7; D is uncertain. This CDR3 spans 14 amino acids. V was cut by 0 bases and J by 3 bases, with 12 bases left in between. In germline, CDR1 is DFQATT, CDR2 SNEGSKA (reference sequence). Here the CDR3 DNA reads TGCAGTGCTAGAGAGGCAGGCGGAGTCTACGAGCAGTACTTC. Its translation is CSAREAGGVYEQYF.

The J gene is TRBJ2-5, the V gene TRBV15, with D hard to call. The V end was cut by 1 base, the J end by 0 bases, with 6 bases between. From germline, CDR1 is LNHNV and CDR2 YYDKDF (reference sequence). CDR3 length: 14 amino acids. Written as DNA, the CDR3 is TGTGCCACCAGCAGAGTAGGCCACCAAGAGACCCAGTACTTC. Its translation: CATSRVGHQETQYF.

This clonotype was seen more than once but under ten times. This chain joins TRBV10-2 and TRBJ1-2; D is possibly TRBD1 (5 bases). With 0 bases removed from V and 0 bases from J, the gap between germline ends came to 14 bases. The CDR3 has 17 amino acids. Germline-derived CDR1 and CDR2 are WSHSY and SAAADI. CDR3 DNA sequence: TGCGCCAGCAGTGAGTCGTATTGGGGGATAGCTAACTATGGCTACACCTTC. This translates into CASSESYWGIANYGYTF.

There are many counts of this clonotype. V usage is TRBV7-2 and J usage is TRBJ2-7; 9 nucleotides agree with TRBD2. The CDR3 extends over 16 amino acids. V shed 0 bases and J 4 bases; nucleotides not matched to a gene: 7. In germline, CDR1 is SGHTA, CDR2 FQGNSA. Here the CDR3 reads CASSLAAGGVYYEQYF. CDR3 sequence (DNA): TGTGCCAGCAGCTTAGCAGCGGGGGGTGTTTATTACGAGCAGTACTTC. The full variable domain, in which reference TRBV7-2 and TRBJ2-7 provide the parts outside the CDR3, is GAGVSQSPSNKVTEKGKDVELRCDPISGHTALYWYRQSLGQGLEFLIYFQGNSAPDKSGLPSDRFSAERTGGSVSTLTIQRTQQEDSAVYLCASSLAAGGVYYEQYFGPGTRLTVT.

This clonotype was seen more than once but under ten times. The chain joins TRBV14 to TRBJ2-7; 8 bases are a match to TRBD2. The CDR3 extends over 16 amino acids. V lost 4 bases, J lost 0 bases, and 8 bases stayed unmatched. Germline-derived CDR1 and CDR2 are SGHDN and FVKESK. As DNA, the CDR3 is TGTGCCAGCAGCCCGATTAGCGGGACCCTCTCCTACGAGCAGTACTTC. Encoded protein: CASSPISGTLSYEQYF.

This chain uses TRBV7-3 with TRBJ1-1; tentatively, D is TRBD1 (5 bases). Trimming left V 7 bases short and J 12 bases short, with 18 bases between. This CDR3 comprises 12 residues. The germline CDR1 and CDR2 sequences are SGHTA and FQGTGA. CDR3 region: CASMGTGTESFF. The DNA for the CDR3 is TGTGCCAGCATGGGGACGGGGACCGAATCTTTCTTT.

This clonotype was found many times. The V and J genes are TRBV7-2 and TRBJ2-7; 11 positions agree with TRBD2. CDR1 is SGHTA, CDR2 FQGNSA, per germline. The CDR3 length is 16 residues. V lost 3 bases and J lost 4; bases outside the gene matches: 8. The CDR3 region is CASSFLTSGTGYEQYF. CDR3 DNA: TGTGCCAGCAGCTTCCTGACTAGCGGGACTGGTTACGAGCAGTACTTC.

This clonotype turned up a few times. The CDR3, as DNA: TGTGCCAGCAGTTTAATCACCATGAACACTGAAGCTTTCTTT. Residues: CASSLITMNTEAFF. The rearrangement links TRBV28 to TRBJ1-1; D is unclear. Germline CDR1 and CDR2: MDHEN and SYDVKM. Trimming took off 2 bases at V and 0 bases at J, with 7 bases between the two ends. The CDR3 extends over 14 amino acids.

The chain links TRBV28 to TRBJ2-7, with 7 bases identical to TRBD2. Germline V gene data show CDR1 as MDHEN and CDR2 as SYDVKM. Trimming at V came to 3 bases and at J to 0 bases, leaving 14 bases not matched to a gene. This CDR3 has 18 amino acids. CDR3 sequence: CASSFHLTVGGSSYEQYF. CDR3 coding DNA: TGTGCCAGCAGTTTCCACTTAACTGTCGGCGGGAGCTCCTACGAGCAGTACTTC.

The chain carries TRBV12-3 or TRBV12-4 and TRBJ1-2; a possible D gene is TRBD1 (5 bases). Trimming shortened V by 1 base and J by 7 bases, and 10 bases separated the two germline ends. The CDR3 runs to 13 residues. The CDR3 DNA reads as TGTGCCAGCAGTTTAGTGCTCGACAGTGGCTACACCTTC. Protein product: CASSLVLDSGYTF.

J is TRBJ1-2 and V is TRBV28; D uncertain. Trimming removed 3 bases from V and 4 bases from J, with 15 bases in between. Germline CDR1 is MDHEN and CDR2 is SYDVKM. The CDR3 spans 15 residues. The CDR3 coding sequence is TGTGCCAGCAGTTTGGTAGACACAACCCTCTATGGCTACACCTTC. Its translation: CASSLVDTTLYGYTF.

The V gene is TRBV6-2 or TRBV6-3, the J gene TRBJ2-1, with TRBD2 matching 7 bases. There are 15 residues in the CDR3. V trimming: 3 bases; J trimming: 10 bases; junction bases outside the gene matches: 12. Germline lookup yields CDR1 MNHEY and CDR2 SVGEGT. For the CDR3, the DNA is TGTGCCAGCAGTTATGTCCCCGCGGGGAGGGACGAGCAGTTCTTC. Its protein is CASSYVPAGRDEQFF.

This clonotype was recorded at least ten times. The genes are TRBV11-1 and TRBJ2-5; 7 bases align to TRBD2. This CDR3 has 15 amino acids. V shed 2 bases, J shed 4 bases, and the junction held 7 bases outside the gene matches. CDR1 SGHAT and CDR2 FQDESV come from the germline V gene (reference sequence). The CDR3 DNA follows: TGTGCCAGCAGCTTAAGCGGGGACCGGCTAGAGACCCAGTACTTC. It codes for CASSLSGDRLETQYF.

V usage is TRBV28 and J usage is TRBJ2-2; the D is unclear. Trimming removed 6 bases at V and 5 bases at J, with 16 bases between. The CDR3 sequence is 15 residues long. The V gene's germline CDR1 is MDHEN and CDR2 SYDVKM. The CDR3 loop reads CASSQGWWNTGELFF. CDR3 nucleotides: TGTGCCAGCAGCCAAGGGTGGTGGAATACCGGGGAGCTGTTTTTT.

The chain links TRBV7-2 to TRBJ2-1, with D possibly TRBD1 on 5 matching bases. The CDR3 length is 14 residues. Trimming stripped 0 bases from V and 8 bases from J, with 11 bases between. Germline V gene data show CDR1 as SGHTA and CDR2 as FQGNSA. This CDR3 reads CASSLAPARDEQFF. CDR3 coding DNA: TGTGCCAGCAGCTTAGCCCCGGCCAGGGATGAGCAGTTCTTC.

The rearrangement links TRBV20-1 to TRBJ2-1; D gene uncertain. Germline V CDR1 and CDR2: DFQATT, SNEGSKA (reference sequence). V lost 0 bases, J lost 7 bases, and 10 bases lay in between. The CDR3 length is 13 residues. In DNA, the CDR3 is TGCAGTGCTAGAGATCCCCCGAGGAATGAGCAGTTCTTC. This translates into CSARDPPRNEQFF.

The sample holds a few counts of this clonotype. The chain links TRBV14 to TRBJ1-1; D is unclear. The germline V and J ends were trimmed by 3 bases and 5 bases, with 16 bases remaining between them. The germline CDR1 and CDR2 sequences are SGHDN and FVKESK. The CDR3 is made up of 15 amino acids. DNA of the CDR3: TGTGCCAGCAGCCATTCTTTAGGGCACCAGACTGAAGCTTTCTTT. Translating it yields CASSHSLGHQTEAFF.